Below are 5 T cell receptor beta chains sequenced from a single sample in a study of T-cell memory formation after mild COVID-19. MiXCR was run by TCRdb on the 5' RACE reads, yielding one entry per CDR3 protein. Found here are 450,000 to 650,000 distinct CDR3 sequences, about a fifth of them singletons; the top ten hold roughly 8.1%. Sequencing was performed on PBMCs or a T cell subset sorted from them (not recorded which). These receptors were obtained from an adult woman who had mild COVID-19 (a few samples of this study predate the infection). Cell type and time point are not known.

The chain links TRBV7-2 to TRBJ2-7; a weak D match, TRBD2 (6 bases). Looked up from germline, CDR1 is SGHTA and CDR2 is FQGNSA. Trimming stripped 5 bases from V and 4 bases from J, with 18 bases between. The CDR3 contains 15 residues. Written as DNA, the CDR3 is TGTGCCAGCAGCCTAAACGGCCGACTAGGTTACGAGCAGTACTTC. Encoded protein: CASSLNGRLGYEQYF.

This clonotype was detected many times. V usage is TRBV4-3 and J usage is TRBJ1-1; perhaps TRBD1 as D (5 bases). Between the trimmed V and J ends, which lost 1 base and 7 bases, there was a span of 13 bases. The CDR3 extends over 14 amino acids. Germline values: CDR1 LGHNA, CDR2 YSLEER. The CDR3: CASSQGPGTGEAFF. The CDR3 DNA is TGCGCCAGCAGCCAAGGTCCCGGGACCGGTGAAGCTTTCTTT.

This clonotype has just a few counts. The chain couples TRBV7-9 to TRBJ2-5; no reliable D call. V was shortened by 7 bases and J by 5 bases, with 17 bases between the two germline ends. The CDR3 length is 14 residues. The germline V gene encodes CDR1 SEHNR and CDR2 FQNEAQ (reference sequence). CDR3 nucleotides: TGTGCCAGCACCCGCCCCGGCGGATTGGAGACCCAGTACTTC. The encoded protein is CASTRPGGLETQYF.

This clonotype was counted only a few times. The J gene is TRBJ1-2, the V gene TRBV11-3, with 8 nucleotides matching TRBD1. This CDR3 has 16 amino acids. Trimming removed 1 base from V and 6 bases from J; junction bases left unmatched: 10. CDR1 is SGHNT, CDR2 YENEEA, per germline. The CDR3 DNA is TGTGCCAGCAGCTTAGGTTTTGGCAGGGGGCTGGATGGCTACACCTTC. Protein: CASSLGFGRGLDGYTF.

The gene calls are TRBV20-1 and TRBJ1-1, with 12 bases lining up with TRBD1. The length of the CDR3 is 14 residues. V shed 3 bases and J 6 bases; nucleotides not matched to a gene: 5. CDR1 is DFQATT and CDR2 is SNEGSKA in the germline V gene (reference sequence). DNA of the CDR3: TGCAGTGCTAGGCCCGGGACAGGGGGCGCTGAAGCTTTCTTT. Translated, it gives CSARPGTGGAEAFF.